These T cell receptor beta chains were read from a single sample in a study of OX40 agonist ivuxolimab in advanced cancers. Produced via immunoSEQ multiplex PCR; TCRdb's table is partial and in-frame only. The sample consists of tens of thousands of clones, approximately 83% of them appearing once. The sample consisted of CD4+ or CD8+ T cells sorted from blood, taken in a trial of the OX40 agonist ivuxolimab. These receptors were taken from an adult with an advanced solid tumor such as melanoma, head and neck, liver or kidney cancer. The CDR3 runs from the conserved cysteine through the conserved F or W. The order of the fields is clone size, CDR3 length, D gene, V gene, J gene, CDR3 protein, CDR3 DNA. The D gene is left open where the match is weak. A row's size may be missing; if present it is once, few, many or a size class.

NA	15	NA	TRBV5-6	TRBJ2-1	CASSLPGGLHNEQFF	TGTGCCAGCAGCTTGCCCGGGGGGCTACACAATGAGCAGTTCTTC
NA	14	NA	TRBV18	TRBJ2-7	CASSPEGISYEQYF	TGTGCCAGCTCACCAGAGGGGATTTCCTACGAGCAGTACTTC
NA	19	NA	TRBV4-1	TRBJ2-6	CASSQEESGVVAGANVLTF	TGCGCCAGCAGCCAAGAGGAATCTGGAGTGGTTGCTGGGGCCAACGTCCTGACTTTC
NA	16	TRBD2	TRBV10-3	TRBJ2-3	CAIRGTSSGDTDTQYF	TGTGCCATCAGGGGGACTAGCTCAGGGGACACAGATACGCAGTATTTT
NA	16	TRBD2	TRBV25-1	TRBJ2-3	CASSATGGVPTDTQYF	TGTGCCAGCAGTGCAACCGGGGGGGTTCCCACAGATACGCAGTATTTT
NA	12	NA	TRBV10-3	TRBJ1-2	CAISGQRYGYTF	TGTGCCATCAGTGGGCAGCGCTATGGCTACACCTTC
once	13	NA	TRBV29-1	TRBJ1-2	CSVEDRRIYGYTF	TGCAGCGTTGAAGATAGGAGGATTTATGGCTACACCTTC
few	15	NA	TRBV18	TRBJ2-1	CASSLLELSYNEQFF	TGTGCCAGCTCACTCCTAGAACTCTCCTACAATGAGCAGTTCTTC
NA	15	TRBD1	TRBV7-2	TRBJ2-1	CASSYGTAAYNEQFF	TGTGCCAGCAGCTATGGGACAGCCGCCTACAATGAGCAGTTCTTC
NA	16	TRBD1	TRBV6-1	TRBJ1-1	CASSDILTGLGTEAFF	TGTGCCAGCAGTGATATACTGACAGGGTTGGGCACTGAAGCTTTCTTT
NA	19	NA	TRBV10-3	TRBJ2-5	CAISESRPLFGGSGETQYF	TGTGCCATCAGTGAGTCGAGGCCTCTTTTTGGTGGGAGCGGAGAGACCCAGTACTTC
NA	16	TRBD2	TRBV2	TRBJ2-1	CASSEAPSGFYNEQFF	TGTGCCAGCAGTGAAGCCCCTAGCGGCTTCTACAATGAGCAGTTCTTC
NA	15	NA	TRBV9	TRBJ2-5	CASSVAFGVPETQYF	TGTGCCAGCAGCGTAGCCTTCGGGGTCCCAGAGACCCAGTACTTC
once	17	NA	TRBV4-1	TRBJ2-2	CASSYAVFGAGTGELFF	TGCGCCAGCAGCTATGCAGTGTTTGGGGCGGGCACCGGGGAGCTGTTTTTT
once	15	NA	TRBV7-2	TRBJ2-7	CASSLAFRGRGEQYF	TGTGCCAGCAGCTTAGCGTTCAGGGGCCGCGGCGAGCAGTACTTC